The 30 T cell receptor beta chains reported below all come from one sample, sequenced in a study of OX40 agonist ivuxolimab in advanced cancers. Libraries were prepared by immunoSEQ multiplex PCR; TCRdb keeps only in-frame clonotypes and omits some of them. The sample contains some 25,000 clones, around four fifths of which appear only once. The material was CD4+ or CD8+ T cells sorted from blood, obtained in a trial of the OX40 agonist ivuxolimab. These receptor sequences come from an adult with an advanced solid tumor such as melanoma, head and neck, liver or kidney cancer.

This chain connects TRBV27 to TRBJ2-5; 11 positions agree with TRBD1. The J call may be wrong; the DNA end is better matched by TRBJ2-7. Germline-derived CDR1 and CDR2 are MNHEY and SMNVEV (reference sequence). This CDR3 is built from 15 residues. The CDR3 loop is CASSSDRGRFSEQYF. DNA for the CDR3: TGTGCCAGCAGTTCGGACAGGGGGCGATTTAGCGAGCAGTACTTC.

This chain joins TRBV29-1 and TRBJ2-2, with D possibly TRBD1 on 6 matching bases. CDR3 length: 15 residues. The germline V gene has CDR1 SQVTM and CDR2 ANQGSEA. Trimming left V 3 bases short and J 0 bases short, with 11 bases between. This chain's CDR3 is CSVDGQPPNTGELFF. The DNA for the CDR3 is TGCAGCGTTGATGGACAGCCCCCGAACACCGGGGAGCTGTTTTTT.

The gene calls are TRBV9 and TRBJ1-6; D might be TRBD1 (6 bases). Germline CDR1 is SGDLS and CDR2 is YYNGEE. The CDR3 is 14 amino acids. The V end was cut by 5 bases, the J end by 7 bases, with 13 bases between. CDR3 DNA: TGTGCCAGCAGTTTAGGGGGGGTGAATTCACCCCTCCACTTT. Translating gives CASSLGGVNSPLHF.

The chain links TRBV21-1 to TRBJ2-3; the table calls TRBD2, which could not be checked here. TRBV21-1 is flagged as a pseudogene. This CDR3 contains 13 residues. CDR3 DNA: TGTACGTGGCGCGGGGGGGCCGTGGATACGCAGTATTTT. Protein sequence: CTWRGGAVDTQYF.

This CDR3 reads CASSYSRQAPDQPQHF. In DNA, the CDR3 is TGTGCCAGCAGTTACTCGAGGCAGGCCCCCGATCAGCCCCAGCATTTT. V is TRBV6-6 and J is TRBJ1-5; D gene ambiguous. The ends were cut back, 0 bases at V and 5 bases at J, with 14 bases in the middle. Looked up from germline, CDR1 is MNHNY and CDR2 is SVGAGI (reference sequence). The CDR3 runs 16 residues.

The chain carries TRBV13 and TRBJ1-2, with TRBD1 identical over 9 bases. J lost 8 bases, V lost 5 bases, and 3 bases had no gene match. CDR3 length equals 12 residues. CDR1 is PRHDT and CDR2 is FYEKMQ in the germline V gene (reference sequence). For the CDR3, the DNA is TGTGCCAGCAGCCACAGGGGGCGAGGCTACACCTTC. Translated, it gives CASSHRGRGYTF.

J is TRBJ2-7 and V is TRBV19, with 7 nucleotides matching TRBD1. J was trimmed by 3 bases and V by 6 bases; bases with no gene match: 11. Germline lookup yields CDR1 LNHDA and CDR2 SQIVND (reference sequence). The CDR3 spans 15 residues. CDR3 nucleotides: TGTGCCAGTAGCGGGACAGTCCACCACCTCTACGAGCAGTACTTC. This encodes CASSGTVHHLYEQYF. Full variable domain (rest looked up from reference TRBV19 and TRBJ2-7): DGGITQSPKYLFRKEGQNVTLSCEQNLNHDAMYWYRQDPGQGLRLIYYSQIVNDFQKGDIAEGYSVSREKKESFPLTVTSAQKNPTAFYLCASSGTVHHLYEQYFGPGTRLTVT.

The genes are TRBV9 and TRBJ1-1, with D maybe TRBD1 (5 bases). CDR1 SGDLS and CDR2 YYNGEE come from the germline V gene. Trimming cost V 3 bases and J 1 base, with 10 bases left between them. CDR3 length: 14 residues. DNA for the CDR3: TGTGCCAGCAGCGGATCCGGGACGAACACTGAAGCTTTCTTT. This translates into CASSGSGTNTEAFF.

The V gene is TRBV7-9, the J gene TRBJ1-1; D ambiguous. Germline-derived CDR1 and CDR2 are SEHNR and FQNEAQ (reference sequence). This CDR3 has 14 amino acids. Trimming removed 5 bases from V and 5 bases from J, with 15 bases in between. CDR3 in DNA: TGTGCCAGCAGCCCTCGTTTGTCGGGGACTGAAGCTTTCTTT. Residues: CASSPRLSGTEAFF.

The genes are TRBV10-3 and TRBJ2-5; perhaps TRBD1 as D (5 bases). The J call is in doubt because the DNA end fits TRBJ2-7 better. From germline, CDR1 is ENHRY and CDR2 SYGVKD. This CDR3 contains 14 residues. CDR3 nucleotides: TGTGCCATCAGTGAGAGGGGCAGCTCCTACGAGCAGTACTTC. Translated, it gives CAISERGSSYEQYF.

J is TRBJ1-2 and V is TRBV10-3; no clear D gene. Germline lookup yields CDR1 ENHRY and CDR2 SYGVKD. The CDR3 contains 14 residues. V lost 0 bases, J lost 4 bases, and 9 bases lay in between. CDR3 coding DNA: TGTGCCATCAGTGAGTCGGGAGTAGTCTATGGCTACACCTTC. It yields the protein CAISESGVVYGYTF.

The chain's CDR3 is CASSQRSSGSYEQYF. In DNA, the CDR3 is TGTGCCAGCAGCCAACGGTCTAGCGGATCCTACGAGCAGTACTTC. This chain uses TRBV4-2 with TRBJ2-7; TRBD2 matches at 7 bases. Trimming at V came to 2 bases and at J to 1 base, leaving 5 bases not matched to a gene. The CDR3 is 15 residues long. Germline CDR1 reads LGHNA; CDR2 reads YNFKEQ.

This chain connects TRBV7-9 to TRBJ2-7, with TRBD2 matching over 15 bases. Unmatched junction bases numbered 15, after V lost 5 bases and J lost 4 bases. The CDR3 loop spans 19 amino acids. From germline, CDR1 is SEHNR and CDR2 FQNEAQ (reference sequence). CDR3 coding DNA: TGTGCCAGCAGCCCGGGGACTAGCGGGAGGCGATCTCTTGGGTACGAGCAGTACTTC. It translates to CASSPGTSGRRSLGYEQYF.

This chain connects TRBV19 to TRBJ2-7, with TRBD1 matching 9 bases. Germline V lookup: CDR1 LNHDA, CDR2 SQIVND (reference sequence). There are 14 residues in the CDR3. The V gene end was trimmed by 3 bases and the J gene end by 5 bases; junction bases not matched to a gene: 5. This CDR3 is CASSMGDRVDEQYF. The CDR3, as DNA: TGTGCCAGTAGTATGGGGGACAGGGTAGACGAGCAGTACTTC.

The CDR3, as DNA: TGTGCCAGCAGCCTTAGACAGGCGATGAACACTGAAGCTTTCTTT. It is translated as CASSLRQAMNTEAFF. The chain links TRBV7-6 to TRBJ1-1; possibly TRBD1 for D (6 bases). The germline V gene has CDR1 SGHVS and CDR2 FNYEAQ. This CDR3 is built from 15 residues. V lost 5 bases and J 0 bases, leaving 13 bases between the germline ends.

The V and J genes are TRBV6-1 and TRBJ1-5, with 8 bases matching TRBD1. CDR1 and CDR2 from the germline V gene are MNHNS and SASEGT. J was trimmed by 5 bases and V by 6 bases; bases with no gene match: 9. This CDR3 comprises 15 residues. The CDR3 coding sequence is TGTGCCAGCAGCACCCCGGGACAGGTAGATCAGCCCCAGCATTTT. Translation: CASSTPGQVDQPQHF.

This chain joins TRBV6-7 and TRBJ2-2, with TRBD2 identical over 10 bases. TRBV6-7 is assigned to the ORF class and has an uncertain function. J gave up 7 bases and V 8 bases, and 16 bases lay outside the gene matches. This CDR3 is built from 17 residues. CDR3 DNA: TGTGCCAGCTCAAAGGTTAGGCTAGCGGGAGCTAACGGGGAGCTGTTTTTT. Protein product: CASSKVRLAGANGELFF.

This sequence joins TRBV4-2 and TRBJ2-1, with TRBD2 matching over 10 bases. The CDR3 loop spans 15 amino acids. V was clipped by 4 bases and J by 9 bases; unmatched bases: 9. CDR1 is LGHNA and CDR2 is YNFKEQ in the germline V gene. Here the CDR3 reads CASSLERGGGGEQFF. In nucleotides, the CDR3 is TGTGCCAGCAGCCTAGAGCGGGGGGGTGGTGGTGAGCAGTTCTTC.

In this sample, this clone turned up a few times. The chain has TRBV7-9 and TRBJ1-1; 9 bases are a match to TRBD1. CDR3 length equals 14 residues. V trimming: 5 bases; J trimming: 1 base; junction bases outside the gene matches: 2. Looked up from germline, CDR1 is SEHNR and CDR2 is FQNEAQ (reference sequence). This chain's CDR3 is CASSPGQGNTEAFF. In DNA, the CDR3 is TGTGCCAGCAGCCCGGGACAGGGGAACACTGAAGCTTTCTTT.

This clone was recorded only once. The J gene is TRBJ2-7, the V gene TRBV2, with 9 nucleotides matching TRBD1. V was clipped by 7 bases and J by 0 bases; unmatched bases: 7. The germline gives CDR1 SNHLY, CDR2 FYNNEI. The CDR3 totals 15 residues. The CDR3 DNA follows: TGTGCCAGCAAGACGGGGACAGGGAGCTCCTACGAGCAGTACTTC. Its translation is CASKTGTGSSYEQYF.

The CDR3 sequence: CASSLSMVTEAFF. The DNA for the CDR3 is TGTGCCAGCAGCTTGTCCATGGTCACTGAAGCTTTCTTT. V and J are TRBV7-9 and TRBJ1-1; unclear D gene. CDR3 length: 13 amino acids. Per germline, CDR1 SEHNR and CDR2 FQNEAQ (reference sequence). Trimming took off 3 bases at V and 4 bases at J, with 9 bases between the two ends.

The table lists this clone with a few counts. One junction end disagrees with the germline gene, perhaps due to a read error. The rearrangement links TRBV13 to TRBJ1-6; 10 bases align to TRBD1. CDR1 is PRHDT and CDR2 is FYEKMQ in the germline V gene (reference sequence). The CDR3 contains 15 residues. The CDR3 loop is CASSVGTGANSPLHF. Written as DNA, the CDR3 is TGTGCCAGCAGCGTAGGGACAGGGGCTAATTCACCCCTCCACTTT.

J is TRBJ2-7 and V is TRBV6-1; 12 bases are a match to TRBD2. Germline CDR1 MNHNS, CDR2 SASEGT. The CDR3 loop spans 16 amino acids. V gave up 2 bases and J gave up 0 bases; unmatched junction bases: 2. CDR3 in DNA: TGTGCCAGCAGTGAACTAGCGGGAGGGCCCTCCTACGAGCAGTACTTC. Residues: CASSELAGGPSYEQYF.

This clone is a singleton in its sample. The V call is TRBV11-2, the J call TRBJ2-7, with 11 bases lining up with TRBD1. The germline CDR1 and CDR2 sequences are SGHAT and FQNNGV. With 4 bases clipped from V and 2 bases from J, the junction kept 4 bases outside the gene matches. The CDR3 covers 15 residues. In nucleotides, the CDR3 is TGTGCCAGCAGCTCCGGGACAGGGGGTCCCTACGAGCAGTACTTC. It encodes CASSSGTGGPYEQYF.

This sequence joins TRBV27 and TRBJ2-7; 8 nucleotides line up with TRBD1. Germline-derived CDR1 and CDR2 are MNHEY and SMNVEV (reference sequence). There are 14 residues in the CDR3. J was trimmed by 1 base and V by 6 bases; bases with no gene match: 5. The DNA of the CDR3 is TGTGCCAGCAGAGCACGGACAGGGTCCTACGAGCAGTACTTC. Translated, it gives CASRARTGSYEQYF.

This chain connects TRBV6-5 to TRBJ2-5, with D unresolved. Gene TRBJ2-7 matches the end of the DNA better, so the J call may be wrong. The CDR3 extends over 14 amino acids. Germline V gene data show CDR1 as MNHEY and CDR2 as SVGAGI. The CDR3 DNA reads as TGTGCCAGCAGTTACGCGTATATGTCGTACGAGCAGTACTTC. Protein sequence: CASSYAYMSYEQYF.

By share of the sample, this clone is large. The DNA for the CDR3 is TGTGCCAGCAGAGGGGAGACAGATACGCAGTATTTT. Its protein product is CASRGETDTQYF. The chain recombines TRBV9 with TRBJ2-3; D may match TRBD1 or TRBD2 (5 bases each). Per the germline V gene, CDR1 is SGDLS and CDR2 is YYNGEE. V dropped 5 bases and J dropped 3 bases, with 7 bases sitting between them. The CDR3 is made up of 12 amino acids.

CDR3 bases: TGTGCCAGCAGCGTTGAGGGACAGAACACTGAAGCTTTCTTT. The encoded protein is CASSVEGQNTEAFF. The chain recombines TRBV9 with TRBJ1-1; TRBD1 is a possible D gene (6 bases). Germline V gene data show CDR1 as SGDLS and CDR2 as YYNGEE. This CDR3 has 14 residues. With 2 bases removed from V and 1 base from J, the gap between germline ends came to 9 bases. The full variable domain, in which reference TRBV9 and TRBJ1-1 provide the parts outside the CDR3, is DSGVTQTPKHLITATGQRVTLRCSPRSGDLSVYWYQQSLDQGLQFLIQYYNGEERAKGNILERFSAQQFPDLHSELNLSSLELGDSALYFCASSVEGQNTEAFFGQGTRLTVV.

This clone was observed a few times. The genes are TRBV6-5 and TRBJ1-2; D unclear. The CDR3 has 15 residues. The V end was cut by 0 bases, the J end by 6 bases, with 14 bases between. Germline values: CDR1 MNHEY, CDR2 SVGAGI. The CDR3: CASSYSMHRGDGYTF. The CDR3 region has the DNA TGTGCCAGCAGTTACTCGATGCACCGTGGCGATGGCTACACCTTC.

This chain joins TRBV6-1 and TRBJ1-4; possibly TRBD1 for D (5 bases). V was shortened by 3 bases and J by 7 bases, with 18 bases between the two germline ends. The CDR3 contains 16 residues. The germline V gene has CDR1 MNHNS and CDR2 SASEGT. CDR3 nucleotide sequence: TGTGCCAGCAGTGATAGGTCGGGGTTTGGGGGTGAAAAACTGTTTTTT. Its protein is CASSDRSGFGGEKLFF.